Listed here is a single TCR beta chain. The sample comes from a study of technical replicates of blood from a few donors. The V and J ends lost 4 bases and 8 bases, in that order; junction bases with no gene match: 4. Germline loops: CDR1 MNHEY, CDR2 SVGAGI. CDR3 length equals 12 residues. Only in-frame clones appear in the TCRdb table, and some are missing; sequencing was by immunoSEQ multiplex PCR. Of about 61,000 clones in the sample, around 87% were seen once. The sequence was obtained from a human donor in good health. Some clones in this sample may be carry-over from other donors' samples. Material: PBMCs. This sequence joins TRBV6-5 and TRBJ1-2; 7 positions agree with TRBD1. The CDR3 DNA sequence: TGTGCCAGCAGTTTGACAGGGTCAGGCTACACCTTC. Encoded protein: CASSLTGSGYTF.